The present entry profiles one T cell receptor beta chain with its context. Produced via immunoSEQ multiplex PCR; TCRdb's table is partial and in-frame only. The table shows roughly 67,000 clones, with approximately 80% occurring only once. Germline V gene data show CDR1 as MDHEN and CDR2 as SYDVKM. The ends lost 7 bases at V and 5 bases at J; junction bases unmatched: 7. This CDR3 has 14 residues. This entry is derived from a study of blood T cell repertoires in COVID-19. The sample taken for sequencing was peripheral blood. The source of this sequence is a human donor in a cohort sampled during active COVID-19. This chain connects TRBV28 to TRBJ1-2, with 10 bases fitting TRBD1. The CDR3 reads CASTVRQGAYGYTF. CDR3 in DNA: TGTGCCAGCACCGTAAGACAGGGGGCTTATGGCTACACCTTC.